The 27 T cell receptor beta chains below all came from one sample that was sequenced in a study of T cell responses to AZD1222 COVID-19 vaccine. The data were produced by immunoSEQ multiplex PCR, yet TCRdb's version contains in-frame clones alone and is incomplete. Of around 60,000 clones in the sample, approximately 90% were seen once. The sample here was peripheral blood, taken on day 0 of AZD1222 vaccination. The receptor source for this set is an adult in good health.

The V gene is TRBV5-1, the J gene TRBJ2-1; D is unresolved. Trimming stripped 2 bases from V and 0 bases from J, with 9 bases between. Looked up from germline, CDR1 is SGHRS and CDR2 is YFSETQ. CDR3 length equals 15 residues. The CDR3 DNA follows: TGCGCCAGCAGCTTCGATAAGAGCTCCTACAATGAGCAGTTCTTC. Protein sequence: CASSFDKSSYNEQFF.

This rearrangement joins TRBV4-1 to TRBJ1-3; no firm D call. Germline V gene data show CDR1 as MGHRA and CDR2 as YSYEKL. CDR3 length: 15 amino acids. V lost 3 bases and J 0 bases, leaving 9 bases between the germline ends. The CDR3 sequence is CASSQGSFSGNTIYF. Written as DNA, the CDR3 is TGCGCCAGCAGCCAGGGGAGTTTCTCTGGAAACACCATATATTTT.

The gene calls are TRBV4-1 and TRBJ2-7; 13 nucleotides line up with TRBD2. The CDR3 spans 18 residues. With V trimmed by 1 base and J by 1 base, 7 bases remained unmatched. Looked up from germline, CDR1 is MGHRA and CDR2 is YSYEKL. For the CDR3, the DNA is TGCGCCAGCAGCCAAGGACTAGCGGGGGGATCCTTATCCTACGAGCAGTACTTC. Its translation: CASSQGLAGGSLSYEQYF.

This clone was detected only a few times. Here the CDR3 reads CASSPRGYGYTF. The DNA for the CDR3 is TGTGCCAGCAGCCCCCGAGGCTATGGCTACACCTTC. The chain is built from TRBV6-2 or TRBV6-3 and TRBJ1-2; D unclear. The CDR3 length is 12 residues. V was clipped by 6 bases and J by 4 bases, with 9 bases between them. CDR1 MNHEY and CDR2 SVGEGT come from the germline V gene.

The J gene is TRBJ1-5, the V gene TRBV19, with a weak D call TRBD1 (5 bases). The V end was cut by 3 bases, the J end by 7 bases, with 13 bases between. The length of the CDR3 is 14 residues. CDR1 is LNHDA and CDR2 is SQIVND in the germline V gene (reference sequence). The CDR3 here is CASSMGGAGQPQHF. DNA of the CDR3: TGTGCCAGTAGTATGGGGGGAGCGGGGCAGCCCCAGCATTTT.

Regarding this clone: This specimen includes other DNA sequences encoding the same CDR3. V is TRBV5-1 and J is TRBJ1-2; D is ambiguous. Between the trimmed V and J ends, which lost 4 bases and 4 bases, there was a span of 8 bases. The CDR3 has 12 amino acids. Germline V gene data show CDR1 as SGHRS and CDR2 as YFSETQ. For the CDR3, the DNA is TGCGCCAGCAGCGAGGGAGGCTATGGCTACACCTTC. This gives the protein CASSEGGYGYTF.

This clone was seen once. The V and J genes are TRBV9 and TRBJ1-2; 7 positions agree with TRBD1. The CDR3 is made up of 14 amino acids. V lost 3 bases to trimming and J lost 4 bases; unmatched junction nucleotides: 6. Looked up from germline, CDR1 is SGDLS and CDR2 is YYNGEE. The CDR3 sequence is CASSALNRGYGYTF. The DNA for the CDR3 is TGTGCCAGCAGCGCTTTAAACAGGGGCTATGGCTACACCTTC.

As to this clone: Other nucleotide sequences from this sample produce the same CDR3. The V gene is TRBV18, the J gene TRBJ1-5, with no clear D. V dropped 3 bases and J dropped 5 bases, with 8 bases sitting between them. CDR3 length: 13 residues. Germline lookup yields CDR1 KGHSH and CDR2 LQKENI. The CDR3 is CASSPGSDQPQHF. In nucleotides, the CDR3 is TGTGCCAGCTCACCCGGTTCGGATCAGCCCCAGCATTTT. The full variable domain, with the rest looked up from reference TRBV18 and TRBJ1-5, is NAGVMQNPRHLVRRRGQEARLRCSPMKGHSHVYWYRQLPEEGLKFMVYLQKENIIDESGMPKERFSAEFPKEGPSILRIQQVVRGDSAAYFCASSPGSDQPQHFGDGTRLSIL.

The chain links TRBV7-8 to TRBJ1-6; TRBD1 matches 8 bases. The CDR3 loop spans 17 amino acids. Germline lookup yields CDR1 SGHVS and CDR2 FQNEAQ. Trimming removed 5 bases from V and 6 bases from J; junction bases left unmatched: 12. CDR3 amino acids: CASSPRTLGQANSPLHF. CDR3 nucleotides: TGTGCCAGCAGCCCACGAACCCTGGGACAGGCTAATTCACCCCTCCACTTT. Based on the CDR3 plus reference TRBV7-8 and TRBJ1-6, the full variable domain is GAGVSQSPRYKVAKRGQDVALRCDPISGHVSLFWYQQALGQGPEFLTYFQNEAQLDKSGLPSDRFFAERPEGSVSTLKIQRTQQEDSAVYLCASSPRTLGQANSPLHFGNGTRLTVT.

This clone showed up just a few times. This chain joins TRBV6-6 and TRBJ2-7, with TRBD1 matching over 10 bases. The CDR3 consists of 14 residues. Germline-derived CDR1 and CDR2 are MNHNY and SVGAGI (reference sequence). Germline trimming cut 7 bases from V and 1 base from J; bases unmatched to any gene: 4. The CDR3, as DNA: TGTGCCAGCAAGGACAGGGGGGATTCCTACGAGCAGTACTTC. Its translation: CASKDRGDSYEQYF.

This chain links TRBV6-5 with TRBJ2-2; TRBD2 might be the D (6 bases). This CDR3 is built from 14 residues. Germline V CDR1 and CDR2: MNHEY, SVGAGI. V was pared by 7 bases and J by 2 bases, with 11 bases between. The CDR3 region has the DNA TGTGCCAGCATCGGCGGGGCTAACACCGGGGAGCTGTTTTTT. Its protein product is CASIGGANTGELFF.

The chain couples TRBV6-5 to TRBJ1-2; D ambiguous. CDR1 MNHEY and CDR2 SVGAGI come from the germline V gene. Trimming removed 5 bases from V and 8 bases from J, with 12 bases in between. The CDR3 spans 12 residues. The CDR3 region is CASSNRWGGYTF. In DNA form, the CDR3 reads TGTGCCAGCAGTAACCGGTGGGGAGGCTACACCTTC.

Here the CDR3 DNA reads TGTGCCAGTAGTACTTCAGGGGTGACGAACACTGAAGCTTTCTTT. This codes for CASSTSGVTNTEAFF. V is TRBV19 and J is TRBJ1-1, with D perhaps matching TRBD1 (6 bases). CDR1 LNHDA and CDR2 SQIVND come from the germline V gene (reference sequence). V was shortened by 4 bases and J by 1 base, with 13 bases between the two germline ends. The CDR3 sequence is 15 residues long.

The chain combines TRBV5-6 with TRBJ1-2, with a weak D call TRBD1 (5 bases). Germline CDR1 is SGHDT and CDR2 is YYEEEE. V was pared by 2 bases and J by 7 bases, with 15 bases between. This CDR3 is built from 14 residues. CDR3 sequence: CASSFPRGPSGYTF. CDR3 bases: TGTGCCAGCAGCTTCCCCCGGGGCCCTAGTGGCTACACCTTC.

This sequence joins TRBV6-5 and TRBJ1-2, with 8 bases identical to TRBD1. Trimming took 2 bases from V and 2 from J; bases not matched to a gene: 7. Germline V gene sequence: CDR1 MNHEY, CDR2 SVGAGI. The CDR3 loop spans 16 amino acids. The CDR3 protein is CASSYGTGGANYGYTF. The CDR3 coding sequence is TGTGCCAGCAGTTACGGGACAGGAGGTGCGAACTATGGCTACACCTTC.

This clone has more than one count but fewer than ten. The V and J genes are TRBV6-5 and TRBJ2-1; D possibly corresponds to TRBD2 (5 bases). The CDR3 has 10 amino acids. Trimming stripped 8 bases from V and 10 bases from J, with 9 bases between. Germline V gene sequence: CDR1 MNHEY, CDR2 SVGAGI. In nucleotides, the CDR3 is TGTGCCAGCGGACGGAGGGAGCAGTTCTTC. It yields the protein CASGRREQFF.

This rearrangement joins TRBV5-1 to TRBJ2-2; possible D gene TRBD2, 5 bases. The CDR3 consists of 15 residues. CDR1 and CDR2 (germline): SGHRS, YFSETQ. Trimming removed 0 bases from V and 6 bases from J, with 12 bases in between. CDR3 residues: CASSLVASQSGELFF. CDR3 DNA: TGCGCCAGCAGCTTGGTGGCTAGCCAGTCCGGGGAGCTGTTTTTT.

The chain recombines TRBV5-5 with TRBJ2-3, with D maybe TRBD2 (5 bases). Germline CDR1 reads SGHKS; CDR2 reads YYEKEE (reference sequence). Trimming removed 4 bases at V and 2 bases at J, with 11 bases between. This CDR3 region has 14 residues. The CDR3 DNA follows: TGTGCCAGCAGCGCGAGGGTAAACACAGATACGCAGTATTTT. Protein: CASSARVNTDTQYF.

The genes are TRBV2 and TRBJ1-1; D is uncertain. The V end was cut by 4 bases, the J end by 4 bases, with 13 bases between. Germline-derived CDR1 and CDR2 are SNHLY and FYNNEI. The CDR3 length is 14 residues. CDR3: CASSATLGGTEAFF. CDR3 nucleotide sequence: TGTGCCAGCAGTGCAACCCTCGGCGGCACTGAAGCTTTCTTT.

The V gene is TRBV2, the J gene TRBJ1-2; a possible D gene is TRBD1 (5 bases). Germline loops: CDR1 SNHLY, CDR2 FYNNEI. This CDR3 has 13 amino acids. V was pared by 3 bases and J by 3 bases, with 8 bases between. CDR3 nucleotide sequence: TGTGCCAGCAGTGACAGGGAGGACTATGGCTACACCTTC. It yields the protein CASSDREDYGYTF.

V is TRBV6-6 and J is TRBJ2-7, with D hard to call. The CDR3 spans 16 residues. Germline CDR1 MNHNY, CDR2 SVGAGI (reference sequence). Trimming took 4 bases from V and 0 from J, leaving 16 bases between them. CDR3 loop: CASSSPNGRSSYEQYF. The CDR3 bases are TGTGCCAGCAGTTCGCCAAATGGGCGAAGCTCCTACGAGCAGTACTTC.

The genes are TRBV7-2 and TRBJ1-4; possible D gene TRBD1, 5 bases. CDR1 SGHTA and CDR2 FQGNSA come from the germline V gene. This CDR3 region has 16 residues. V was pared by 1 base and J by 0 bases, with 9 bases between. The CDR3 here is CASSLGQMPTNEKLFF. CDR3 coding DNA: TGTGCCAGCAGCTTAGGACAGATGCCAACTAATGAAAAACTGTTTTTT.

V and J are TRBV5-1 and TRBJ1-2; D may be TRBD1 (5 bases). Trimming removed 3 bases at V and 7 bases at J, with 13 bases between. The CDR3 spans 13 residues. Germline V gene data show CDR1 as SGHRS and CDR2 as YFSETQ. Written as DNA, the CDR3 is TGCGCCAGCAGCTCCCAGGGTCAGGGTGGCTACACCTTC. This sequence encodes CASSSQGQGGYTF.

The V and J genes are TRBV24-1 and TRBJ2-3; TRBD1 might be the D (6 bases). CDR1 and CDR2 from the germline V gene are KGHDR and SFDVKD. The CDR3 covers 13 residues. Trimming removed 6 bases from V and 6 bases from J, with 12 bases in between. CDR3 loop: CATSQQGSDTQYF. In DNA form, the CDR3 reads TGTGCCACCAGTCAACAGGGCTCCGATACGCAGTATTTT.

CDR3 sequence: CASSPGTGITDTQYF. For the CDR3, the DNA is TGTGCCAGCAGCCCCGGGACAGGGATAACAGATACGCAGTATTTT. This sequence joins TRBV7-3 and TRBJ2-3; 9 positions match TRBD1. Trimming removed 5 bases from V and 3 bases from J; junction bases left unmatched: 6. CDR1 and CDR2 (germline): SGHTA, FQGTGA. This CDR3 region has 15 residues. The full variable domain, completed using reference TRBV7-3 and TRBJ2-3, is GAGVSQTPSNKVTEKGKYVELRCDPISGHTALYWYRQSLGQGPEFLIYFQGTGAADDSGLPNDRFFAVRPEGSVSTLKIQRTERGDSAVYLCASSPGTGITDTQYFGPGTRLTVL.

The genes are TRBV29-1 and TRBJ1-1; D is perhaps TRBD1 (5 bases). The CDR3 is 13 amino acids. CDR1 is SQVTM and CDR2 is ANQGSEA in the germline V gene. The V end was cut by 4 bases, the J end by 4 bases, with 13 bases between. The CDR3 DNA is TGCAGCGTTGCCGGGACTCGGGGCACTGAAGCTTTCTTT. Its protein product is CSVAGTRGTEAFF.

The chain uses TRBV5-1 and TRBJ2-7; D ambiguous. This CDR3 contains 14 residues. V lost 0 bases to trimming and J lost 0 bases, with 7 bases between them. Looked up from germline, CDR1 is SGHRS and CDR2 is YFSETQ. The DNA of the CDR3 is TGCGCCAGCAGCTTGGGTGTCCACTCCTACGAGCAGTACTTC. Encoded protein: CASSLGVHSYEQYF.